The 7 T cell receptor beta chains given below trace back to one sample, sequenced in a study of cytomegalovirus exposure and HLA in healthy donors. PCR employed 60 Vbeta and 13 Jbeta primers. The method was immunoSEQ multiplex PCR; TCRdb's version includes in-frame clones alone and lacks a portion of them. The sample lists 150,000 to 200,000 clones; roughly four fifths were seen once. Sequenced input: PBMCs. The receptor set was obtained from a man aged 40-49 years in good health and CMV-seronegative.

V and J are TRBV5-5 and TRBJ1-5; the match to TRBD1 covers 8 bases. The germline V gene has CDR1 SGHKS and CDR2 YYEKEE (reference sequence). There are 17 residues in the CDR3. Unmatched junction bases numbered 5, after V lost 0 bases and J lost 0 bases. The CDR3 spells CASSLGVGQGSNQPQHF. CDR3 DNA: TGTGCCAGCAGCTTGGGGGTCGGACAGGGTAGCAATCAGCCCCAGCATTTT.

The V call is TRBV5-5, the J call TRBJ2-7; D possibly corresponds to TRBD1 (6 bases). Germline V lookup: CDR1 SGHKS, CDR2 YYEKEE (reference sequence). This CDR3 spans 18 amino acids. V lost 4 bases and J 1 base, leaving 24 bases between the germline ends. CDR3 loop: CASSPSGKRDKGSYEQYF. The CDR3 nucleotides read TGTGCCAGCAGCCCGTCGGGGAAAAGGGACAAGGGGTCCTACGAGCAGTACTTC.

Remarks on this clone: Mismatch with germline at one junction end may stem from a read error. DNA of the CDR3: TGTTCCAGCAGCCCGCGGGACAGAGCCTACGAGCAGTACTTC. It specifies CSSSPRDRAYEQYF. The V call is TRBV7-9, the J call TRBJ2-7, with TRBD1 as a possible D gene (7 bases). Germline lookup yields CDR1 SEHNR and CDR2 FQNEAQ (reference sequence). CDR3 length equals 14 residues.

The chain carries TRBV11-2 and TRBJ2-1; the match to TRBD2 covers 12 bases. This CDR3 region has 16 residues. Germline-derived CDR1 and CDR2 are SGHAT and FQNNGV. Unmatched junction bases numbered 11, after V lost 5 bases and J lost 9 bases. The CDR3 spells CASSLSRLAGAGEQFF. As DNA, the CDR3 is TGTGCCAGCAGCCTCAGCAGACTAGCGGGAGCGGGTGAGCAGTTCTTC.

The genes are TRBV2 and TRBJ2-7, with D maybe TRBD1 (5 bases). The CDR3 spans 11 residues. V lost 8 bases to trimming and J lost 3 bases, with 8 bases between them. The germline V gene has CDR1 SNHLY and CDR2 FYNNEI. The CDR3 DNA reads as TGTGCCAGCGGCCAGGGCTACGAGCAGTACTTC. Translation gives CASGQGYEQYF.

The rearrangement joins TRBV2 to TRBJ2-1; 14 positions agree with TRBD2. After removal of 5 bases from V and 6 bases from J, the junction contained 12 bases not matched to a gene. CDR1 and CDR2 from the germline V gene are SNHLY and FYNNEI. The CDR3 consists of 18 residues. This CDR3 is CASSPGLAGVKVPNEQFF. The DNA of the CDR3 is TGTGCCAGCAGTCCGGGACTAGCGGGAGTAAAAGTCCCCAATGAGCAGTTCTTC.

V usage is TRBV29-1 and J usage is TRBJ2-5; the D gene is possibly TRBD2 (6 bases). Trimming took off 1 base at V and 4 bases at J, with 10 bases between the two ends. The CDR3 spans 13 residues. CDR1 SQVTM and CDR2 ANQGSEA come from the germline V gene. CDR3 nucleotide sequence: TGCAGCGTTGAAGGAGCGGGTCGAGAGACCCAGTACTTC. Translation: CSVEGAGRETQYF.